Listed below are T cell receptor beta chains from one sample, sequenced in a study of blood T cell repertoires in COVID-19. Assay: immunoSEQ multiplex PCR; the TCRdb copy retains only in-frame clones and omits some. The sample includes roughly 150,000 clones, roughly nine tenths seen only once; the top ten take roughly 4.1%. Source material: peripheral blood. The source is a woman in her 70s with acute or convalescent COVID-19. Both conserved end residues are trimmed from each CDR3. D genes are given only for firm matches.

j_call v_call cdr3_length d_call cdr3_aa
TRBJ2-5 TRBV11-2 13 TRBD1 ASSLADRRPETQY
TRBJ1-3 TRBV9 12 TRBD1 ASSVEQGANTIY
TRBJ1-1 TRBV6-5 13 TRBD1 ASSTPRTGDTEAF
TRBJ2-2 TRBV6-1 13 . ASSELQGRAGELF
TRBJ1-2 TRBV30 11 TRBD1 AWNRGRGSGYT
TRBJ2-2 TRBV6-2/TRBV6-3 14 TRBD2 ASSYNSGGPTGELF
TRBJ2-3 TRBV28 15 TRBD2 ASSYFELADSTDTQY
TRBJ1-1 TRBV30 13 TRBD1 AWSGGGQGNTEAF
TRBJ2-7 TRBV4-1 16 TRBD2 ASSQGPSGRGLSGEQY
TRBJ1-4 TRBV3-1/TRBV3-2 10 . ASSSTAEKLF